This T cell receptor beta chain is drawn from a study of T cells in Graves' hyperthyroidism and ophthalmopathy. The sample holds a few counts of this clonotype. Its target is not known. The V and J ends lost 7 bases and 7 bases, in that order; junction bases with no gene match: 16. The length of the CDR3 is 16 residues. Germline V CDR1 and CDR2: SGDLS, YYNGEE. Study-level results: Most expanded thyroid clonotypes above 0.001 recurred in blood. The model's output predicted ophthalmopathy at a median of 6.5 months prior to onset.

RNA transcripts provided the source from which TCR beta CDR3 regions were amplified. The HTBI primer set served for first-round RT-PCR of the TCR CDR3. TCRdb re-called the multiplex PCR reads through MiXCR, storing one row per CDR3 protein. This table holds hundreds of thousands of distinct CDR3 sequences, less than 15% found once. Sequencing was performed on blood. V and J are TRBV9 and TRBJ1-1; 10 bases are a match to TRBD1. The receptor was derived from a young woman with Graves' hyperthyroidism. The CDR3 region is CASSNGRDRGHYEAFF. In DNA form, the CDR3 reads TGTGCCAGCTCAAATGGGCGGGACAGGGGCCACTATGAAGCTTTCTTT.